These 31 T cell receptor beta chains originate from one sample sequenced in a study of beta chain features in type 1 diabetes. General study points: In all four CD4+ subsets, TCRB CDR3 length was significantly, moderately reduced in type 1 diabetes.

The isolated RNA, all of it, was reverse transcribed, so expressed TCRB transcripts were what got sequenced. Profiling relied on immunoSEQ multiplex PCR, and the TCRdb table lists in-frame clones only, not all of them. This table has about 160,000 clones, 6.5% to 8.5% appearing once. Which antigens these TCRs recognize remains unknown. The sample consisted of central memory CD4+ T cells from blood. The receptors shown here come from a man between 18 and 35 years old with type 1 diabetes.

The genes are TRBV6-5 and TRBJ1-6; tentatively, D is TRBD1 (5 bases). In germline, CDR1 is MNHEY, CDR2 SVGAGI. CDR3 size: 15 residues. V was cut by 5 bases and J by 7 bases, with 15 bases left in between. In nucleotides, the CDR3 is TGTGCCAGCAGTACCAGTCAGGGCTGGAATTCACCCCTCCACTTT. Protein product: CASSTSQGWNSPLHF.

This clone was seen a handful of times. V is TRBV30 and J is TRBJ2-7, with 7 bases identical to TRBD1. The CDR3 extends over 12 amino acids. Looked up from germline, CDR1 is GTSNPN and CDR2 is SVGIG (reference sequence). Trimming at V came to 2 bases and at J to 3 bases, leaving 1 base not matched to a gene. The CDR3 nucleotides read TGTGCCTGGAGTAGACAGGGCTACGAGCAGTACTTC. This codes for CAWSRQGYEQYF.

In its sample, this clone was seen a few times. This chain links TRBV18 with TRBJ2-3; tentative D call: TRBD2 (5 bases). Trimming took 5 bases from V and 3 from J, leaving 12 bases between them. From germline, CDR1 is KGHSH and CDR2 LQKENI. The CDR3 runs 14 residues. The CDR3 region has the DNA TGTGCCAGCTCAGATAACGTAGCGACAGATACGCAGTATTTT. It translates to CASSDNVATDTQYF.

The chain uses TRBV5-4 and TRBJ2-5; TRBD2 matches 8 bases. In germline, CDR1 is SGHNT, CDR2 YYREEE (reference sequence). This CDR3 is built from 13 residues. The ends lost 4 bases at V and 5 bases at J; junction bases unmatched: 4. CDR3 coding DNA: TGTGCCAGCAGCCTTAGGACTAGCGAGACCCAGTACTTC. Translated: CASSLRTSETQYF.

J is TRBJ2-5 and V is TRBV19; D is unclear. Looked up from germline, CDR1 is LNHDA and CDR2 is SQIVND (reference sequence). V lost 3 bases and J 4 bases, leaving 12 bases between the germline ends. This CDR3 is 14 amino acids long. In DNA, the CDR3 is TGTGCCAGTAGTATTGGTCCAGTTGGAGAGACCCAGTACTTC. Protein: CASSIGPVGETQYF.

The gene calls are TRBV5-4 and TRBJ2-1; 11 nucleotides match TRBD2. The CDR3 has 16 residues. The V and J ends lost 0 bases and 4 bases, in that order; junction bases with no gene match: 3. Germline-derived CDR1 and CDR2 are SGHNT and YYREEE (reference sequence). In nucleotides, the CDR3 is TGTGCCAGCAGCTTGGTAGCGGGAGGGGAATACAATGAGCAGTTCTTC. Its translation: CASSLVAGGEYNEQFF.

This clone has a handful of counts. The chain joins TRBV5-1 to TRBJ2-6, with D maybe TRBD1 (6 bases). The CDR3 is 15 amino acids. V was trimmed by 0 bases and J by 2 bases, leaving 6 bases between them. The germline CDR1 and CDR2 sequences are SGHRS and YFSETQ. CDR3 DNA sequence: TGCGCCAGCAGCTTGGGGACAGCTGGGGCCAACGTCCTGACTTTC. It encodes CASSLGTAGANVLTF.

This clone appeared a few times. The chain recombines TRBV6-1 with TRBJ2-7; TRBD1 matches 11 bases. J was trimmed by 3 bases and V by 9 bases; bases with no gene match: 10. From germline, CDR1 is MNHNS and CDR2 SASEGT. This CDR3 is 15 amino acids long. The CDR3 DNA is TGTGCCAGTCACGGGACAGGGGGGGCCTACTACGAGCAGTACTTC. This sequence encodes CASHGTGGAYYEQYF.

The V call is TRBV5-1, the J call TRBJ2-7; D not resolved. CDR3 size: 13 residues. V lost 3 bases to trimming and J lost 3 bases, with 10 bases between them. Germline values: CDR1 SGHRS, CDR2 YFSETQ. This chain's CDR3 is CASSSQINYEQYF. The CDR3 DNA reads as TGCGCCAGCAGCTCTCAGATCAACTACGAGCAGTACTTC.

This clone turned up a few times. This chain uses TRBV15 with TRBJ1-2; D may be TRBD1 (5 bases). The V gene lost 0 bases and the J gene lost 8 bases, with 16 bases spanning the gap. The CDR3 sequence is 15 residues long. In germline, CDR1 is LNHNV, CDR2 YYDKDF (reference sequence). In DNA, the CDR3 is TGTGCCACCAGCAGAGAGGCCAGGGCATCAGGGGGCTACACCTTC. Amino acid sequence: CATSREARASGGYTF. The complete variable domain, with remaining parts taken from reference TRBV15 and TRBJ1-2, reads DAMVIQNPRYQVTQFGKPVTLSCSQTLNHNVMYWYQQKSSQAPKLLFHYYDKDFNNEADTPDNFQSRRPNTSFCFLDIRSPGLGDTAMYLCATSREARASGGYTFGSGTRLTVV.

This chain links TRBV14 with TRBJ2-1; D perhaps matches TRBD1 (6 bases). Germline CDR1 reads SGHDN; CDR2 reads FVKESK. V dropped 3 bases and J dropped 3 bases, with 9 bases sitting between them. The CDR3 has 14 amino acids. The CDR3 sequence: CASSHPGVYNEQFF. CDR3 DNA sequence: TGTGCCAGCAGCCATCCAGGGGTCTACAATGAGCAGTTCTTC.

J is TRBJ2-7 and V is TRBV10-3; 10 bases align to TRBD2. Germline CDR1 is ENHRY and CDR2 is SYGVKD. The CDR3 runs 16 residues. J was trimmed by 6 bases and V by 7 bases; bases with no gene match: 15. The CDR3 region has the DNA TGTGCCATCACCGACTCCTCTCTAGCGGGAGAGTCCGAGCAGTACTTC. Its translation: CAITDSSLAGESEQYF.

This clone was seen only a few times. The chain joins TRBV5-4 to TRBJ2-3, with D possibly TRBD2 on 5 matching bases. CDR1 and CDR2 (germline): SGHNT, YYREEE (reference sequence). The CDR3 has 15 residues. V was pared by 4 bases and J by 6 bases, with 18 bases between. DNA of the CDR3: TGTGCCAGCAGCCGTTTTGAGGGCACGTTCGATACGCAGTATTTT. It encodes CASSRFEGTFDTQYF.

This clone was seen a few times. This rearrangement joins TRBV5-1 to TRBJ2-3; D gene unclear. Germline-derived CDR1 and CDR2 are SGHRS and YFSETQ. The CDR3 totals 14 residues. Trimming took off 1 base at V and 4 bases at J, with 10 bases between the two ends. The CDR3 nucleotides read TGCGCCAGCAGCTTGAAACCTGAGTCAGATACGCAGTATTTT. Amino acids: CASSLKPESDTQYF.

V and J are TRBV4-3 and TRBJ2-1, with D maybe TRBD1 (6 bases). Trimming removed 0 bases at V and 10 bases at J, with 16 bases between. The CDR3 runs to 15 residues. Looked up from germline, CDR1 is LGHNA and CDR2 is YSLEER. CDR3 DNA: TGCGCCAGCAGCCAAGATCTGACAGGCGGATTGGAGCAGTTCTTC. Protein sequence: CASSQDLTGGLEQFF.

The V call is TRBV2, the J call TRBJ2-5, with 9 bases aligning to TRBD2. Trimming took 4 bases from V and 1 from J; bases not matched to a gene: 4. Germline CDR1 and CDR2: SNHLY and FYNNEI. This CDR3 is built from 15 residues. The CDR3, as DNA: TGTGCCAGCAGTGGGGCTAGCGGGGCCCAAGAGACCCAGTACTTC. Residues: CASSGASGAQETQYF. Based on the CDR3 plus reference TRBV2 and TRBJ2-5, the full variable domain is EPEVTQTPSHQVTQMGQEVILRCVPISNHLYFYWYRQILGQKVEFLVSFYNNEISEKSEIFDDQFSVERPDGSNFTLKIRSTKLEDSAMYFCASSGASGAQETQYFGPGTRLLVL.

This clone appeared a few times. The gene calls are TRBV10-2 and TRBJ2-1, with 10 bases identical to TRBD2. There are 15 residues in the CDR3. The germline V gene encodes CDR1 WSHSY and CDR2 SAAADI. The V segment lost 5 bases and the J segment 3 bases; nucleotides outside the gene matches: 4. DNA of the CDR3: TGCGCCAGCAGTTTTACTAGCGGGGACTACAATGAGCAGTTCTTC. Protein: CASSFTSGDYNEQFF.

This clone was seen a few times. This chain links TRBV29-1 with TRBJ1-4; maybe TRBD1 (5 bases). The CDR3 has 12 residues. V was pared by 4 bases and J by 2 bases, with 5 bases between. Germline CDR1 SQVTM, CDR2 ANQGSEA. CDR3 protein: CSVAGTNEKLFF. The CDR3 DNA reads as TGCAGCGTTGCAGGGACTAATGAAAAACTGTTTTTT. The full variable domain, in which reference TRBV29-1 and TRBJ1-4 provide the parts outside the CDR3, is SAVISQKPSRDICQRGTSLTIQCQVDSQVTMMFWYRQQPGQSLTLIATANQGSEATYESGFVIDKFPISRPNLTFSTLTVSNMSPEDSSIYLCSVAGTNEKLFFGSGTQLSVL.

This clone was counted a few times. The chain joins TRBV28 to TRBJ2-7; D is possibly TRBD1 (5 bases). In germline, CDR1 is MDHEN, CDR2 SYDVKM. This CDR3 is built from 13 residues. With 2 bases removed from V and 6 bases from J, the gap between germline ends came to 11 bases. The CDR3 here is CASSLPRAIEQYF. The CDR3 coding sequence is TGTGCCAGCAGTTTACCCAGGGCAATCGAGCAGTACTTC. Drawing the rest from reference TRBV28 and TRBJ2-7, the complete variable domain is DVKVTQSSRYLVKRTGEKVFLECVQDMDHENMFWYRQDPGLGLRLIYFSYDVKMKEKGDIPEGYSVSREKKERFSLILESASTNQTSMYLCASSLPRAIEQYFGPGTRLTVT.

On this clone itself: The junction differs from germline at one of its ends, possibly a read error. The rearrangement links TRBV11-2 to TRBJ2-7; no reliable D call. This CDR3 has 12 residues. CDR1 and CDR2 (germline): SGHAT, FQNNGV. In DNA, the CDR3 is TGTGCCAGCAGCTTAAGTGAGTTAGCAACCCACTTC. It yields the protein CASSLSELATHF.

This clone was seen more than once but under ten times. The chain carries TRBV6-5 and TRBJ1-1; TRBD1 is a possible D gene (5 bases). Trimming removed 5 bases at V and 5 bases at J, with 6 bases between. Germline V gene sequence: CDR1 MNHEY, CDR2 SVGAGI. The CDR3 has 11 residues. The CDR3 DNA follows: TGTGCCAGCAGTCGGGGGACTGAAGCTTTCTTT. It yields the protein CASSRGTEAFF.

This chain joins TRBV9 and TRBJ2-1; 7 bases line up with TRBD2. CDR3 length equals 15 residues. Unmatched junction bases numbered 6, after V lost 0 bases and J lost 6 bases. Germline assignment: CDR1 SGDLS and CDR2 YYNGEE. CDR3 sequence (DNA): TGTGCCAGCAGCGTAGTCGGGGGAGGGCGCAATGAGCAGTTCTTC. It is translated as CASSVVGGGRNEQFF.

There are many counts of this clone. The J gene is TRBJ1-4, the V gene TRBV28; D is ambiguous. Germline V gene sequence: CDR1 MDHEN, CDR2 SYDVKM. This CDR3 has 13 amino acids. V lost 7 bases and J lost 6, with 12 bases in between. The CDR3 loop is CASTTGSDEKLFF. The CDR3 DNA reads TGTGCCAGCACCACGGGGTCCGATGAAAAACTGTTTTTT.

This clone has just a few counts. CDR3 protein: CASSVSGKHYGYTF. The CDR3 DNA is TGTGCCAGCAGTGTTTCAGGGAAACACTATGGCTACACCTTC. The gene calls are TRBV28 and TRBJ1-2, with D perhaps matching TRBD1 (5 bases). V gave up 5 bases and J gave up 3 bases, with 13 bases separating them. Germline-derived CDR1 and CDR2 are MDHEN and SYDVKM. The CDR3 spans 14 residues.

This clone was found a few times. The V gene is TRBV29-1, the J gene TRBJ2-7, with 9 bases that match TRBD2. V dropped 4 bases and J dropped 3; count of bases not matched to a gene: 4. Germline assignment: CDR1 SQVTM and CDR2 ANQGSEA. The CDR3 covers 13 residues. CDR3 in DNA: TGCAGCGTTGTGCTAGCGGGAAACTACGAGCAGTACTTC. Protein product: CSVVLAGNYEQYF.

This clone has only a few counts. CDR3 DNA: TGTGCCAGCAGAGCCCCCGCGGCCGGGAACACTGAAGCTTTCTTT. It specifies CASRAPAAGNTEAFF. The chain couples TRBV27 to TRBJ1-1; D remains unclear. Germline V gene data show CDR1 as MNHEY and CDR2 as SMNVEV (reference sequence). CDR3 length equals 15 residues. V dropped 6 bases and J dropped 1 base, with 15 bases sitting between them.

This clone was picked up a small number of times. The chain joins TRBV23-1 to TRBJ2-1; 10 bases align to TRBD2. TRBV23-1 counts as an open reading frame of uncertain function. J lost 5 bases, V lost 4 bases, and 8 bases had no gene match. The CDR3 has 16 amino acids. In DNA, the CDR3 is TGCGCCAGCAGTCGCAAACCGGGACTAGCGAACAATGAGCAGTTCTTC. Translated: CASSRKPGLANNEQFF.

This clone was counted only a few times. The rearrangement uses TRBV27 and TRBJ2-7, with D hard to call. The CDR3 has 13 residues. Germline-derived CDR1 and CDR2 are MNHEY and SMNVEV (reference sequence). Trimming took off 3 bases at V and 6 bases at J, with 12 bases between the two ends. CDR3 coding DNA: TGTGCCAGCAGTTTCGCCCGGAGAGCCGAGCAGTACTTC. Residues: CASSFARRAEQYF.

The chain employs TRBV19 and TRBJ1-2; D gene ambiguous. CDR3 size: 13 residues. Germline V lookup: CDR1 LNHDA, CDR2 SQIVND (reference sequence). Trimming stripped 3 bases from V and 4 bases from J, with 9 bases between. The CDR3 nucleotides read TGTGCCAGTAGTATTGGCGGTGTCTATGGCTACACCTTC. It codes for CASSIGGVYGYTF.

This clone was recorded a few times. This chain uses TRBV11-2 with TRBJ2-5; 7 nucleotides match TRBD1. With 4 bases clipped from V and 4 bases from J, the junction kept 9 bases outside the gene matches. CDR3 size: 15 residues. Germline V lookup: CDR1 SGHAT, CDR2 FQNNGV. The CDR3 sequence: CASSSVTNRGETQYF. DNA for the CDR3: TGTGCCAGCAGCTCAGTCACCAACAGGGGAGAGACCCAGTACTTC.

This clone was counted only a few times. The chain links TRBV7-8 to TRBJ1-4; D call uncertain. V lost 5 bases and J lost 5, with 12 bases in between. This CDR3 is built from 14 residues. Germline assignment: CDR1 SGHVS and CDR2 FQNEAQ. The CDR3 protein is CASSRGRLNEKLFF. The CDR3 coding sequence is TGTGCCAGCAGCCGAGGGCGGCTAAATGAAAAACTGTTTTTT.